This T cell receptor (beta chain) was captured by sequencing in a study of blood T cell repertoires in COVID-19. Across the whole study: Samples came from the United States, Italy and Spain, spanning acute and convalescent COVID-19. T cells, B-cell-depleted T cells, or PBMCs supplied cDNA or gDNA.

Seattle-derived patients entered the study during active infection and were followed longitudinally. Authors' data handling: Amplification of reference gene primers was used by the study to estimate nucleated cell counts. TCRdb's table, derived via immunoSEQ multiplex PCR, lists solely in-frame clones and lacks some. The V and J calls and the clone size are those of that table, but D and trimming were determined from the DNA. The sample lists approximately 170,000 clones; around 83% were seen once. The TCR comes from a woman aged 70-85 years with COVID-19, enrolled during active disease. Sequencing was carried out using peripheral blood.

CDR3 DNA: TGCGCCAGCAGTGCCCTTCCCAGGGGGTTCTCAGGTGGCTACACCTTC. Translating it yields CASSALPRGFSGGYTF. This sequence joins TRBV10-2 and TRBJ1-2, with TRBD1 matching over 7 bases. The V and J ends lost 4 bases and 7 bases, in that order; junction bases with no gene match: 15. The CDR3 extends over 16 amino acids. CDR1 and CDR2 (germline): WSHSY, SAAADI.